Listed below are T cell receptor beta chains from one sample, sequenced in a study of blood T cells in healthy people across ages. TCRdb used MiXCR to reprocess the 5' RACE reads, holding one entry per CDR3 protein. Of over a million distinct CDR3 sequences detected, 40% to 45% appear once; the ten largest clones hold 18%. Sequenced material: blood. These receptors came from a woman in her sixties or seventies in good health. Both conserved end residues are part of each CDR3.

v_call	j_call	cdr3_aa
TRBV12-3/TRBV12-4	TRBJ2-7	CASSFSGPDYEQYF
TRBV7-2	TRBJ2-1	CASSLAPGGGGPYNEQFF
TRBV20-1	TRBJ2-5	CSASITSQVETQYF
TRBV10-3	TRBJ2-1	CAISVSGSPYNEQFF
TRBV11-1	TRBJ2-7	CASSFRGSGEQYF
TRBV6-6	TRBJ2-3	CASSLSLAGVTDTQYF
TRBV6-1	TRBJ2-7	CASKPSRLADEQYF
TRBV6-2/TRBV6-3	TRBJ2-6	CASSPDRFPANVLTF
TRBV12-3/TRBV12-4	TRBJ2-7	CASSFISGSNYNEQYF
TRBV10-1	TRBJ1-2	CASRVLGGANYGYTF